These 23 T cell receptor beta chains originate from one sample sequenced in a study of lymphopenia after photon versus proton radiotherapy. The repertoire was sequenced with immunoSEQ multiplex PCR; TCRdb's copy has only in-frame clones and lacks some. Of 150,000 or so clones listed, about 88% are singletons. This specimen was peripheral blood, taken from a patient treated with photon-based radiotherapy. The receptors come from a man aged 45 to 65 with gastric cancer.

The CDR3 DNA reads as TGTGCCAGCACCGAGGAGAGGGTTTCCACCTACGAGCAGTACTTC. Translation: CASTEERVSTYEQYF. The chain carries TRBV7-9 and TRBJ2-7, with D tentatively TRBD2 (5 bases). This CDR3 region has 15 residues. In germline, CDR1 is SEHNR, CDR2 FQNEAQ (reference sequence). Trimming left V 7 bases short and J 2 bases short, with 18 bases between.

This clone was observed a handful of times. The V call is TRBV11-2, the J call TRBJ1-5; 9 positions agree with TRBD1. The length of the CDR3 is 14 residues. The germline V gene encodes CDR1 SGHAT and CDR2 FQNNGV. Germline trimming cut 4 bases from V and 6 bases from J; bases unmatched to any gene: 4. Written as DNA, the CDR3 is TGTGCCAGCAGCTGGACAGGGGTAGGTCAGCCCCAGCATTTT. The encoded protein is CASSWTGVGQPQHF.

This chain uses TRBV4-2 with TRBJ2-7; D not certain. This CDR3 has 14 amino acids. Trimming shortened V by 2 bases and J by 4 bases, and 12 bases separated the two germline ends. Germline V gene data show CDR1 as LGHNA and CDR2 as YNFKEQ. CDR3 sequence: CASSQSPKDYEQYF. Here the CDR3 DNA reads TGTGCCAGCAGCCAAAGCCCCAAAGATTACGAGCAGTACTTC.

This clone was recorded once. The chain recombines TRBV29-1 with TRBJ1-1; tentative D call: TRBD1 (6 bases). CDR3 length: 12 amino acids. Per germline, CDR1 SQVTM and CDR2 ANQGSEA. Trimming took 4 bases from V and 0 from J, leaving 6 bases between them. CDR3 protein: CSVGQVNTEAFF. In nucleotides, the CDR3 is TGCAGCGTTGGACAGGTGAACACTGAAGCTTTCTTT. The full variable domain, completed using reference TRBV29-1 and TRBJ1-1, is SAVISQKPSRDICQRGTSLTIQCQVDSQVTMMFWYRQQPGQSLTLIATANQGSEATYESGFVIDKFPISRPNLTFSTLTVSNMSPEDSSIYLCSVGQVNTEAFFGQGTRLTVV.

J is TRBJ2-1 and V is TRBV30; D uncertain. This CDR3 contains 15 residues. V was trimmed by 0 bases and J by 4 bases, leaving 13 bases between them. Germline-derived CDR1 and CDR2 are GTSNPN and SVGIG (reference sequence). CDR3 in amino acids: CAWSVLPGPYNEQFF. For the CDR3, the DNA is TGTGCCTGGAGTGTACTGCCAGGTCCTTACAATGAGCAGTTCTTC.

This clone has only one observation. This chain's CDR3 is CASSLGRSGELFF. DNA for the CDR3: TGTGCCAGCAGCCTCGGGAGATCCGGGGAGCTGTTTTTT. V and J are TRBV2 and TRBJ2-2; tentatively, D is TRBD2 (6 bases). Deletions cut 6 bases from V and 6 bases from J, with 11 bases between. The CDR3 contains 13 residues. Germline loops: CDR1 SNHLY, CDR2 FYNNEI. The whole variable domain, filled in from reference TRBV2 and TRBJ2-2, reads EPEVTQTPSHQVTQMGQEVILRCVPISNHLYFYWYRQILGQKVEFLVSFYNNEISEKSEIFDDQFSVERPDGSNFTLKIRSTKLEDSAMYFCASSLGRSGELFFGEGSRLTVL.

This chain joins TRBV4-1 and TRBJ2-7; D is undetermined. V lost 0 bases and J lost 6, with 15 bases in between. The CDR3 covers 15 residues. Per germline, CDR1 MGHRA and CDR2 YSYEKL. CDR3 sequence (DNA): TGCGCCAGCAGCCAAGAACCCACAAGTCCTGTCGAGCAGTACTTC. It is translated as CASSQEPTSPVEQYF.

The V and J genes are TRBV5-1 and TRBJ1-4; 9 positions match TRBD1. CDR3 length: 16 residues. CDR1 and CDR2 (germline): SGHRS, YFSETQ. J gave up 5 bases and V 5 bases, and 10 bases lay outside the gene matches. CDR3 sequence reads: CASSLNTGGANEKLFF. The CDR3 bases are TGCGCCAGCAGTCTGAATACAGGGGGCGCGAATGAAAAACTGTTTTTT.

Notes on this clone: Within the sample, other DNA sequences also encode this same CDR3. The CDR3 region is CATSLDRESNQPQHF. Here the CDR3 DNA reads TGTGCCACCAGCTTGGACAGGGAGAGCAATCAGCCCCAGCATTTT. This chain joins TRBV15 and TRBJ1-5, with TRBD1 matching 8 bases. V lost 5 bases to trimming and J lost 1 base; unmatched junction nucleotides: 4. Germline-derived CDR1 and CDR2 are LNHNV and YYDKDF (reference sequence). The CDR3 spans 15 residues. Filled out from reference TRBV15 and TRBJ1-5, the complete variable domain reads DAMVIQNPRYQVTQFGKPVTLSCSQTLNHNVMYWYQQKSSQAPKLLFHYYDKDFNNEADTPDNFQSRRPNTSFCFLDIRSPGLGDTAMYLCATSLDRESNQPQHFGDGTRLSIL.

The chain combines TRBV5-8 with TRBJ2-5; the D is unclear. The CDR3 consists of 13 residues. Trimming removed 0 bases at V and 1 base at J, with 4 bases between. In germline, CDR1 is SGHTS, CDR2 YDEGEE. As DNA, the CDR3 is TGTGCCAGCAGCTTGGGGGGCCAAGAGACCCAGTACTTC. This sequence encodes CASSLGGQETQYF.

The chain couples TRBV9 to TRBJ2-1, with a tentative D call TRBD2 (6 bases). Germline V gene data show CDR1 as SGDLS and CDR2 as YYNGEE. The ends were cut back, 0 bases at V and 8 bases at J, with 18 bases in the middle. This CDR3 spans 16 amino acids. The CDR3 nucleotides are TGTGCCAGCAGCGTAGCTTTGCGGGACGCCGACGATGAGCAGTTCTTC. It specifies CASSVALRDADDEQFF.

The chain has TRBV5-6 and TRBJ2-2; 8 bases agree with TRBD1. This CDR3 comprises 15 residues. CDR1 is SGHDT, CDR2 YYEEEE, per germline. J was trimmed by 4 bases and V by 4 bases; bases with no gene match: 6. The CDR3 region is CASSRDRRGTGELFF. The CDR3 DNA reads TGTGCCAGCAGCCGGGACAGGAGGGGCACCGGGGAGCTGTTTTTT.

The chain combines TRBV9 with TRBJ2-3, with D unresolved. There are 14 residues in the CDR3. CDR1 and CDR2 (germline): SGDLS, YYNGEE. With 3 bases removed from V and 1 base from J, the gap between germline ends came to 9 bases. For the CDR3, the DNA is TGTGCCAGCAGCGGAGAGTGGGGCACAGATACGCAGTATTTT. Its translation is CASSGEWGTDTQYF.

This clone was observed a single time. The chain combines TRBV2 with TRBJ1-2; D remains ambiguous. Trimming cost V 2 bases and J 8 bases, with 6 bases left between them. The CDR3 runs 11 residues. Germline assignment: CDR1 SNHLY and CDR2 FYNNEI. In nucleotides, the CDR3 is TGTGCCAGCAGTGAACAGTCGGGCTACACCTTC. It translates to CASSEQSGYTF.

The gene calls are TRBV7-2 and TRBJ2-1; D tentatively reads TRBD1 or TRBD2 (5 bases each). CDR1 is SGHTA, CDR2 FQGNSA, per germline. This CDR3 comprises 18 residues. The ends were cut back, 5 bases at V and 0 bases at J, with 20 bases in the middle. The CDR3 here is CASSPRGAGPLSYNEQFF. The CDR3 DNA is TGTGCCAGCAGCCCCCGTGGGGCGGGCCCCCTCTCCTACAATGAGCAGTTCTTC.

The V gene is TRBV6-1, the J gene TRBJ2-6, with D uncertain. Germline lookup yields CDR1 MNHNS and CDR2 SASEGT. This CDR3 is 15 amino acids long. V dropped 3 bases and J dropped 4 bases, with 10 bases sitting between them. The CDR3 region has the DNA TGTGCCAGCAGTGAGGCCGGGTTCGGGGCCAACGTCCTGACTTTC. Its translation is CASSEAGFGANVLTF.

V gene TRBV5-4 combines with J gene TRBJ2-3; D is unclear. The germline CDR1 and CDR2 sequences are SGHNT and YYREEE (reference sequence). The CDR3 sequence is 15 residues long. V was cut by 1 base and J by 0 bases, with 9 bases left in between. The CDR3 protein is CASSLSSTSTDTQYF. The CDR3 DNA reads as TGTGCCAGCAGCTTGTCATCCACTAGCACAGATACGCAGTATTTT.

The chain combines TRBV7-9 with TRBJ2-5, with D hard to call. CDR3 length: 12 amino acids. Trimming shortened V by 4 bases and J by 4 bases, and 7 bases separated the two germline ends. Germline V gene lookup returns CDR1 SEHNR and CDR2 FQNEAQ (reference sequence). The CDR3 loop is CASSWTLETQYF. The CDR3 nucleotides are TGTGCCAGCAGCTGGACCCTAGAGACCCAGTACTTC.

The chain employs TRBV7-9 and TRBJ2-4; tentative D call: TRBD2 (6 bases). With 5 bases removed from V and 6 bases from J, the gap between germline ends came to 17 bases. Germline assignment: CDR1 SEHNR and CDR2 FQNEAQ (reference sequence). This CDR3 is built from 15 residues. CDR3 in DNA: TGTGCCAGCAGCCGAATCGGGGGTGAGGTAAACATTCAGTACTTC. Translating it yields CASSRIGGEVNIQYF.

V is TRBV27 and J is TRBJ1-2; the D is unclear. From germline, CDR1 is MNHEY and CDR2 SMNVEV (reference sequence). V was shortened by 3 bases and J by 7 bases, with 15 bases between the two germline ends. This CDR3 is 14 amino acids long. CDR3: CASSFGVARSGYTF. For the CDR3, the DNA is TGTGCCAGCAGTTTCGGCGTGGCCCGTAGTGGCTACACCTTC.

V usage is TRBV19 and J usage is TRBJ2-7; tentatively, D is TRBD1 (6 bases). Deletions cut 2 bases from V and 3 bases from J, with 11 bases between. The germline gives CDR1 LNHDA, CDR2 SQIVND (reference sequence). The CDR3 totals 14 residues. This CDR3 reads CASSISGQNYEQYF. DNA of the CDR3: TGTGCCAGTAGTATATCGGGACAAAACTACGAGCAGTACTTC.

The CDR3 DNA reads as TGTGCCTGGAGTGCGGGACTAGCGGGAGCTGACGAGCAGTTCTTC. Residues: CAWSAGLAGADEQFF. The rearrangement links TRBV30 to TRBJ2-1, with 14 bases lining up with TRBD2. With V trimmed by 1 base and J by 10 bases, 6 bases remained unmatched. The CDR3 is made up of 15 amino acids. Germline values: CDR1 GTSNPN, CDR2 SVGIG (reference sequence). Complete variable domain (other parts from reference TRBV30 and TRBJ2-1): SQTIHQWPATLVQPVGSPLSLECTVEGTSNPNLYWYRQAAGRGLQLLFYSVGIGQISSEVPQNLSASRPQDRQFILSSKKLLLSDSGFYLCAWSAGLAGADEQFFGPGTRLTVL.

The V gene is TRBV5-6, the J gene TRBJ2-3; 12 bases agree with TRBD2. Germline loops: CDR1 SGHDT, CDR2 YYEEEE. This CDR3 is built from 15 residues. The V gene end was trimmed by 2 bases and the J gene end by 7 bases; junction bases not matched to a gene: 5. CDR3 sequence: CASSLLAGGRYTQYF. The CDR3 nucleotides are TGTGCCAGCAGCTTACTAGCGGGAGGACGGTATACGCAGTATTTT.